Listed here are 13 T cell receptor beta chains from one sample, sequenced in a study of T-cell reconstitution after alpha-beta-depleted transplantation in children. The TCRbeta library was prepared with unique molecular identifiers. MiXCR was run by TCRdb on the PCR reads, yielding one entry per CDR3 protein. This sample has 450,000 to 550,000 distinct CDR3 sequences; roughly 11% occur once, and the top ten carry approximately 14%. The sample consisted of PBMCs, mostly from graft donor cells, taken 180 days after TCRalphabeta/CD19-depleted stem cell transplant. These receptors came from a female patient aged 2-9 years who had a stem cell transplant for aplastic anemia, so the T cells may come from the graft donor.

This clonotype occurred many times. This chain connects TRBV10-2 to TRBJ2-3, with 8 bases fitting TRBD1. The CDR3 runs to 15 residues. CDR1 and CDR2 (germline): WSHSY, SAAADI. The ends lost 6 bases at V and 4 bases at J; junction bases unmatched: 9. CDR3 residues: CASRPGTGSSDTQYF. CDR3 sequence (DNA): TGCGCCAGCAGACCCGGGACAGGTAGTTCAGATACGCAGTATTTT.

The chain links TRBV6-1 to TRBJ1-1; 8 bases match TRBD1. Germline loops: CDR1 MNHNS, CDR2 SASEGT. The CDR3 is 18 amino acids. With V trimmed by 5 bases and J by 1 base, 15 bases remained unmatched. This CDR3 is CASSRYVAGGRGNTEAFF. DNA of the CDR3: TGTGCCAGCAGTAGATACGTGGCAGGGGGCAGGGGGAACACTGAAGCTTTCTTT.

A few counts support this clonotype. The chain combines TRBV20-1 with TRBJ1-6, with 9 bases that match TRBD1. V shed 4 bases and J 8 bases; nucleotides not matched to a gene: 6. CDR1 and CDR2 from the germline V gene are DFQATT and SNEGSKA (reference sequence). The CDR3 is made up of 14 amino acids. Written as DNA, the CDR3 is TGCAGTGCTAACAGGGGGCTTTGGCATTCACCCCTCCACTTT. Translation gives CSANRGLWHSPLHF.

This chain joins TRBV19 and TRBJ2-7; D perhaps matches TRBD2 (6 bases). This CDR3 is built from 15 residues. Trimming stripped 3 bases from V and 4 bases from J, with 16 bases between. Germline values: CDR1 LNHDA, CDR2 SQIVND (reference sequence). CDR3 in amino acids: CASSMGGAMGYEQYF. The CDR3 nucleotides read TGTGCCAGTAGTATGGGCGGGGCCATGGGGTACGAGCAGTACTTC.

The chain joins TRBV29-1 to TRBJ1-4, with D perhaps TRBD1 (5 bases). CDR1 is SQVTM and CDR2 is ANQGSEA in the germline V gene. The CDR3 has 15 amino acids. Trimming cost V 5 bases and J 0 bases, with 13 bases left between them. The CDR3 DNA sequence: TGCAGCGTTCCATTGGGGGTCACAACTAATGAAAAACTGTTTTTT. Translating gives CSVPLGVTTNEKLFF.

V gene TRBV18 combines with J gene TRBJ2-1; D is unresolved. Deletions cut 8 bases from V and 4 bases from J, with 12 bases between. The CDR3 has 13 residues. Per germline, CDR1 KGHSH and CDR2 LQKENI. The CDR3 coding sequence is TGTGCCAGCGGAAAAGACGGTTACAATGAGCAGTTCTTC. Translated: CASGKDGYNEQFF.

This clonotype appeared a few times. The J gene is TRBJ2-3, the V gene TRBV20-1; 7 bases map to TRBD2. The CDR3 totals 12 residues. Germline V gene sequence: CDR1 DFQATT, CDR2 SNEGSKA (reference sequence). V shed 3 bases and J 4 bases; nucleotides not matched to a gene: 1. In DNA form, the CDR3 reads TGCAGTGCTAGGCTAGCGGCAGATACGCAGTATTTT. Translation: CSARLAADTQYF.

A few counts support this clonotype. The CDR3 region has the DNA TGTGCCAGCAGCTTAGACTCAGGGTATTATAGCAATCAGCCCCAGCATTTT. Its translation is CASSLDSGYYSNQPQHF. The chain joins TRBV7-8 to TRBJ1-5, with TRBD1 as a possible D gene (5 bases). CDR3 length: 17 residues. The germline V gene has CDR1 SGHVS and CDR2 FQNEAQ. The germline V and J ends were trimmed by 1 base and 0 bases, with 13 bases remaining between them.

This clonotype was seen only a few times. The genes are TRBV20-1 and TRBJ1-2; D gene uncertain. Trimming took 5 bases from V and 5 from J, leaving 12 bases between them. Germline CDR1 is DFQATT and CDR2 is SNEGSKA (reference sequence). The CDR3 sequence is 12 residues long. This CDR3 reads CSAPLPGYGYTF. The DNA for the CDR3 is TGCAGTGCTCCTCTCCCAGGTTATGGCTACACCTTC.

This clonotype showed up just a few times. The chain links TRBV6-2 or TRBV6-3 to TRBJ1-5; 7 bases map to TRBD1. The CDR3 totals 15 residues. Germline assignment: CDR1 MNHEY and CDR2 SVGEGT. V lost 10 bases to trimming and J lost 0 bases; unmatched junction nucleotides: 9. Here the CDR3 reads CAIFQDRDSNQPQHF. CDR3 bases: TGTGCCATCTTCCAAGACAGGGATAGCAATCAGCCCCAGCATTTT.

This clonotype was recorded many times. The chain employs TRBV5-1 and TRBJ2-1; 8 positions agree with TRBD1. Germline trimming cut 3 bases from V and 6 bases from J; bases unmatched to any gene: 17. The germline gives CDR1 SGHRS, CDR2 YFSETQ. The CDR3 length is 18 residues. This chain's CDR3 is CASSWLSGQGQGGNEQFF. The CDR3 region has the DNA TGCGCCAGCAGCTGGTTGTCAGGACAGGGACAAGGGGGCAATGAGCAGTTCTTC. Filled out from reference TRBV5-1 and TRBJ2-1, the complete variable domain reads KAGVTQTPRYLIKTRGQQVTLSCSPISGHRSVSWYQQTPGQGLQFLFEYFSETQRNKGNFPGRFSGRQFSNSRSEMNVSTLELGDSALYLCASSWLSGQGQGGNEQFFGPGTRLTVL.

This clonotype was counted many times. The chain links TRBV5-1 to TRBJ2-1, with D unresolved. Germline-derived CDR1 and CDR2 are SGHRS and YFSETQ. The CDR3 has 11 residues. The V end was cut by 6 bases, the J end by 12 bases, with 13 bases between. The CDR3 coding sequence is TGCGCCAGCATCGACGCCTGTGGGCAGTTCTTC. Its protein product is CASIDACGQFF. The full variable domain, completed using reference TRBV5-1 and TRBJ2-1, is KAGVTQTPRYLIKTRGQQVTLSCSPISGHRSVSWYQQTPGQGLQFLFEYFSETQRNKGNFPGRFSGRQFSNSRSEMNVSTLELGDSALYLCASIDACGQFFGPGTRLTVL.

This clonotype has more than one count but fewer than ten. This chain uses TRBV4-2 with TRBJ1-5; no firm D call. Trimming removed 0 bases from V and 6 bases from J, with 6 bases in between. Germline V gene lookup returns CDR1 LGHNA and CDR2 YNFKEQ. CDR3 size: 13 residues. The CDR3: CASSQERVQPQHF. CDR3 nucleotide sequence: TGTGCCAGCAGCCAAGAACGGGTTCAGCCCCAGCATTTT.